The 2 T cell receptor beta chains presented below share a single source sample, sequenced in a study of blood T cell repertoires in COVID-19. Here immunoSEQ multiplex PCR was the method, and the copy in TCRdb shows in-frame clones only, minus some. The repertoire holds 140,000 to 150,000 clones, with 65% to 85% as singletons. Sequenced: peripheral blood. The source of these receptors is a man aged 60 to 75 with active or convalescent COVID-19.

This sequence joins TRBV4-3 and TRBJ1-6, with D possibly matching TRBD1 (6 bases). Trimming took 0 bases from V and 0 from J, leaving 12 bases between them. Germline V gene sequence: CDR1 LGHNA, CDR2 YSLEER. The CDR3 covers 18 residues. This CDR3 reads CASSQDLNRVSYNSPLHF. The DNA of the CDR3 is TGCGCCAGCAGCCAAGACTTGAACAGGGTCTCCTATAATTCACCCCTCCACTTT.

The chain carries TRBV7-9 and TRBJ1-6; TRBD1 might be the D (5 bases). The V gene's germline CDR1 is SEHNR and CDR2 FQNEAQ (reference sequence). This CDR3 is built from 12 residues. V was pared by 5 bases and J by 12 bases, with 11 bases between. The CDR3 sequence: CASSEGLRPLHF. In nucleotides, the CDR3 is TGTGCCAGCAGCGAGGGACTCCGACCCCTCCACTTT.